Below, 27 T cell receptor beta chains from the same sample are listed, as sequenced in a study of CD8+ T cells in alopecia areata. cDNA prepared by RNA extraction and subsequent reverse transcription served as the template for sequencing. Measured with immunoSEQ multiplex PCR; TCRdb has only the in-frame clones, and not every one. The sample holds around 140,000 clones, about 89% seen once. Specimen: CD8+ T cells sorted from blood, collected at week 0. These receptors came from a human donor with alopecia areata.

This clone has only a few counts. This chain connects TRBV7-9 to TRBJ2-7; 10 bases match TRBD1. The germline gives CDR1 SEHNR, CDR2 FQNEAQ (reference sequence). V lost 5 bases to trimming and J lost 1 base; unmatched junction nucleotides: 8. The CDR3 totals 16 residues. CDR3 in DNA: TGTGCCAGCAGCCAACCTCGGGACAGGGGATCCTACGAGCAGTACTTC. Translating it yields CASSQPRDRGSYEQYF.

The sample holds one count of this clone. The rearrangement joins TRBV15 to TRBJ1-5; perhaps TRBD1 as D (5 bases). This CDR3 has 15 residues. The germline V and J ends were trimmed by 1 base and 2 bases, with 9 bases remaining between them. CDR1 and CDR2 from the germline V gene are LNHNV and YYDKDF (reference sequence). The CDR3 coding sequence is TGTGCCACCAGCAGAGGGGGGTACGGCAATCAGCCCCAGCATTTT. This codes for CATSRGGYGNQPQHF.

V usage is TRBV7-9 and J usage is TRBJ1-5; D not certain. V gave up 0 bases and J gave up 6 bases, with 3 bases separating them. Looked up from germline, CDR1 is SEHNR and CDR2 is FQNEAQ (reference sequence). The CDR3 consists of 12 residues. The CDR3 sequence: CASSLASQPQHF. The CDR3, as DNA: TGTGCCAGCAGCTTAGCCAGTCAGCCCCAGCATTTT.

This sequence joins TRBV4-2 and TRBJ2-7, with TRBD2 matching over 7 bases. Germline loops: CDR1 LGHNA, CDR2 YNFKEQ. The CDR3 extends over 15 amino acids. The trim removed 0 bases at V and 4 bases at J, leaving 6 bases unmatched. The CDR3 is CASSQDRAGEYEQYF. The DNA for the CDR3 is TGTGCCAGCAGCCAAGATAGGGCGGGGGAGTACGAGCAGTACTTC.

This clone was recorded once. The rearrangement uses TRBV4-1 and TRBJ2-3; 9 nucleotides agree with TRBD1. The germline CDR1 and CDR2 sequences are MGHRA and YSYEKL. V was clipped by 4 bases and J by 1 base; unmatched bases: 6. CDR3 length: 16 amino acids. The CDR3 nucleotides are TGCGCCAGCAGCCCGGGGCGGACAGGGGGCACAGATACGCAGTATTTT. Translating it yields CASSPGRTGGTDTQYF.

Worth noting for this clone: The same CDR3 also results from other DNA sequences found in this sample. The CDR3 DNA sequence: TGCGCCAGCAGCCAATTAACTAGCGGTTCCTACAATGAGCAGTTCTTC. This sequence encodes CASSQLTSGSYNEQFF. This chain connects TRBV4-1 to TRBJ2-1; 8 nucleotides line up with TRBD2. CDR1 and CDR2 from the germline V gene are MGHRA and YSYEKL. CDR3 length equals 16 residues. V shed 2 bases and J 1 base; nucleotides not matched to a gene: 4.

The genes are TRBV29-1 and TRBJ2-1; perhaps TRBD1 as D (5 bases). The length of the CDR3 is 13 residues. V was clipped by 4 bases and J by 8 bases, with 15 bases between them. Germline CDR1 and CDR2: SQVTM and ANQGSEA. CDR3 bases: TGCAGCGTTGTTGTCGGCAGGGTGGATGAGCAGTTCTTC. Translated: CSVVVGRVDEQFF.

The gene calls are TRBV2 and TRBJ2-7, with 9 bases matching TRBD1. CDR1 and CDR2 (germline): SNHLY, FYNNEI. The CDR3 is 14 residues long. V dropped 8 bases and J dropped 3; count of bases not matched to a gene: 8. The CDR3: CASSLGTGYYEQYF. CDR3 sequence (DNA): TGTGCCAGCTCCCTCGGGACAGGGTACTACGAGCAGTACTTC.

V usage is TRBV19 and J usage is TRBJ2-7; D possibly corresponds to TRBD1 (5 bases). V lost 5 bases, J lost 4 bases, and 12 bases lay in between. Germline V CDR1 and CDR2: LNHDA, SQIVND (reference sequence). CDR3 length: 13 residues. CDR3 in amino acids: CASSPGRAYEQYF. CDR3 DNA: TGTGCCAGTAGTCCAGGGCGCGCGTACGAGCAGTACTTC.

The V and J genes are TRBV5-1 and TRBJ2-7, with 7 nucleotides matching TRBD1. Germline assignment: CDR1 SGHRS and CDR2 YFSETQ. The CDR3 extends over 14 amino acids. V was pared by 0 bases and J by 5 bases, with 5 bases of the junction left unmatched. The CDR3 DNA sequence: TGCGCCAGCAGCTTGGGACAGGGTATTGACGAGCAGTACTTC. Protein sequence: CASSLGQGIDEQYF.

The chain is built from TRBV2 and TRBJ2-3; the D is unclear. The germline V gene has CDR1 SNHLY and CDR2 FYNNEI. The CDR3 contains 16 residues. Trimming pared 2 bases from V and 0 bases from J, leaving 12 bases between. CDR3 sequence: CASSEWAATSTDTQYF. CDR3 nucleotide sequence: TGTGCCAGCAGTGAATGGGCGGCTACTAGCACAGATACGCAGTATTTT.

This chain joins TRBV29-1 and TRBJ2-7; tentatively, D is TRBD2 (6 bases). The V gene's germline CDR1 is SQVTM and CDR2 ANQGSEA. Trimming left V 6 bases short and J 7 bases short, with 16 bases between. The CDR3 totals 12 residues. CDR3 sequence (DNA): TGCAGCGTACTAGCCTCTCCGGGGGAGCAGTACTTC. Protein product: CSVLASPGEQYF.

The chain links TRBV5-1 to TRBJ2-5; 10 nucleotides agree with TRBD1. The end of the DNA aligns better with TRBJ2-7, so the J call may be wrong. Germline lookup yields CDR1 SGHRS and CDR2 YFSETQ. The CDR3 consists of 15 residues. The CDR3 DNA follows: TGCGCCAGCAGCATTGGGACAGGGGCCGGGGACGAGCAGTACTTC. It is translated as CASSIGTGAGDEQYF.

The gene calls are TRBV5-1 and TRBJ1-2; D is unresolved. V was clipped by 3 bases and J by 5 bases, with 5 bases between them. This CDR3 comprises 11 residues. CDR1 is SGHRS, CDR2 YFSETQ, per germline. CDR3 amino acids: CASSWGYGYTF. The DNA for the CDR3 is TGCGCCAGCAGCTGGGGATATGGCTACACCTTC.

The chain couples TRBV27 to TRBJ1-2, with D maybe TRBD1 (6 bases). This CDR3 spans 16 amino acids. CDR1 and CDR2 (germline): MNHEY, SMNVEV (reference sequence). Trimming stripped 4 bases from V and 0 bases from J, with 15 bases between. The DNA of the CDR3 is TGTGCCAGCAGTTCACTAACAGGGCCCGCTAACTATGGCTACACCTTC. Its translation is CASSSLTGPANYGYTF.

V and J are TRBV25-1 and TRBJ2-5, with 9 bases matching TRBD1. Trimming removed 3 bases from V and 11 bases from J; junction bases left unmatched: 7. Germline CDR1 reads MGHDK; CDR2 reads SYGVNS. This CDR3 contains 13 residues. The CDR3 spells CASSDWDRDEQYF. CDR3 in DNA: TGTGCCAGCAGTGATTGGGACAGGGATGAGCAGTACTTC. Combining the CDR3 with reference TRBV25-1 and TRBJ2-5 gives the whole variable domain EADIYQTPRYLVIGTGKKITLECSQTMGHDKMYWYQQDPGMELHLIHYSYGVNSTEKGDLSSESTVSRIRTEHFPLTLESARPSHTSQYLCASSDWDRDEQYFGPGTRLLVL.

This chain uses TRBV7-9 with TRBJ1-2, with TRBD1 as a possible D gene (6 bases). This CDR3 contains 14 residues. V lost 5 bases and J 7 bases, leaving 17 bases between the germline ends. Per the germline V gene, CDR1 is SEHNR and CDR2 is FQNEAQ (reference sequence). The CDR3 bases are TGTGCCAGCAGCCAACAGGGCGACTCGGGTGGCTACACCTTC. Translating it yields CASSQQGDSGGYTF.

The rearrangement joins TRBV29-1 to TRBJ1-1, with 10 bases matching TRBD1. The CDR3 runs to 13 residues. CDR1 and CDR2 (germline): SQVTM, ANQGSEA. Trimming took 7 bases from V and 6 from J; bases not matched to a gene: 8. The CDR3 DNA follows: TGCAGCGATGGGACAGGGGCGGGTTCTGAAGCTTTCTTT. Translating it yields CSDGTGAGSEAFF.

This clone turned up a few times. The V gene is TRBV6-5, the J gene TRBJ2-2; D ambiguous. The CDR3 totals 15 residues. Trimming took 1 base from V and 2 from J, leaving 8 bases between them. The germline CDR1 and CDR2 sequences are MNHEY and SVGAGI. The CDR3 DNA follows: TGTGCCAGCAGTTACTTCACTGCTAACACCGGGGAGCTGTTTTTT. Encoded protein: CASSYFTANTGELFF.

The chain combines TRBV19 with TRBJ2-3; the match to TRBD2 covers 12 bases. Trimming took 7 bases from V and 8 from J; bases not matched to a gene: 13. The CDR3 loop spans 16 amino acids. Germline loops: CDR1 LNHDA, CDR2 SQIVND (reference sequence). This chain's CDR3 is CASTSGGAKFGGTQYF. CDR3 coding DNA: TGTGCCAGTACTAGCGGGGGGGCTAAATTTGGCGGTACGCAGTATTTT.

A remark on this clone: Other DNA sequences within the sample encode an identical CDR3. The chain carries TRBV7-9 and TRBJ2-7; 8 bases are a match to TRBD1. Germline CDR1 and CDR2: SEHNR and FQNEAQ (reference sequence). The CDR3 has 15 amino acids. Trimming removed 6 bases from V and 4 bases from J; junction bases left unmatched: 11. In nucleotides, the CDR3 is TGTGCCAGCAGTCCCCGGACAGGGAGTAGGTACGAGCAGTACTTC. Translation: CASSPRTGSRYEQYF. Variable domain in full (rest from reference TRBV7-9 and TRBJ2-7): DTGVSQNPRHKITKRGQNVTFRCDPISEHNRLYWYRQTLGQGPEFLTYFQNEAQLEKSRLLSDRFSAERPKGSFSTLEIQRTEQGDSAMYLCASSPRTGSRYEQYFGPGTRLTVT.

V usage is TRBV28 and J usage is TRBJ2-6; D not certain. Trimming removed 5 bases from V and 4 bases from J, with 6 bases in between. Germline CDR1 and CDR2: MDHEN and SYDVKM. The CDR3 has 13 residues. Written as DNA, the CDR3 is TGTGCCAGCAGTCCCCGGGGGGCCAACGTCCTGACTTTC. Protein: CASSPRGANVLTF. The whole variable domain, filled in from reference TRBV28 and TRBJ2-6, reads DVKVTQSSRYLVKRTGEKVFLECVQDMDHENMFWYRQDPGLGLRLIYFSYDVKMKEKGDIPEGYSVSREKKERFSLILESASTNQTSMYLCASSPRGANVLTFGAGSRLTVL.

This clone has only a few counts. The J gene is TRBJ2-1, the V gene TRBV18; 9 bases fit TRBD2. This CDR3 contains 17 residues. The germline V gene encodes CDR1 KGHSH and CDR2 LQKENI. J gave up 7 bases and V 0 bases, and 10 bases lay outside the gene matches. For the CDR3, the DNA is TGTGCCAGCTCACCACCGTATCTGCGGGAGGGCACTAATGAGCAGTTCTTC. Translating it yields CASSPPYLREGTNEQFF.

V usage is TRBV6-1 and J usage is TRBJ2-7, with D hard to call. The CDR3 covers 11 residues. The ends were cut back, 4 bases at V and 3 bases at J, with 4 bases in the middle. CDR1 MNHNS and CDR2 SASEGT come from the germline V gene. Here the CDR3 reads CASSAYYEQYF. The CDR3 nucleotides read TGTGCCAGCAGTGCGTACTACGAGCAGTACTTC.

This chain uses TRBV27 with TRBJ1-1; TRBD1 aligns across 7 bases. This CDR3 is 16 amino acids long. Per germline, CDR1 MNHEY and CDR2 SMNVEV (reference sequence). V lost 0 bases, J lost 2 bases, and 6 bases stayed unmatched. The CDR3 region is CASSLSNWDRNTEAFF. The CDR3 DNA sequence: TGTGCCAGCAGTTTATCGAATTGGGACAGAAACACTGAAGCTTTCTTT.

Only one count was recorded for this clone. The chain joins TRBV27 to TRBJ1-1, with 9 bases that match TRBD1. V dropped 3 bases and J dropped 4; count of bases not matched to a gene: 6. The germline V gene has CDR1 MNHEY and CDR2 SMNVEV (reference sequence). The CDR3 runs to 15 residues. The CDR3 DNA reads as TGTGCCAGCAGTTTGGGACAGGGCTTTTCCACTGAAGCTTTCTTT. This translates into CASSLGQGFSTEAFF.

Comments on this clone: The same CDR3 is also encoded by other DNA sequences in this sample. The chain uses TRBV27 and TRBJ2-2; the match to TRBD1 covers 10 bases. Trimming cost V 5 bases and J 5 bases; bases outside gene matches: 2. Looked up from germline, CDR1 is MNHEY and CDR2 is SMNVEV (reference sequence). This CDR3 spans 14 amino acids. DNA for the CDR3: TGTGCCAGCAGTCTGGGACAGGGGACCGGGGAGCTGTTTTTT. As protein: CASSLGQGTGELFF.